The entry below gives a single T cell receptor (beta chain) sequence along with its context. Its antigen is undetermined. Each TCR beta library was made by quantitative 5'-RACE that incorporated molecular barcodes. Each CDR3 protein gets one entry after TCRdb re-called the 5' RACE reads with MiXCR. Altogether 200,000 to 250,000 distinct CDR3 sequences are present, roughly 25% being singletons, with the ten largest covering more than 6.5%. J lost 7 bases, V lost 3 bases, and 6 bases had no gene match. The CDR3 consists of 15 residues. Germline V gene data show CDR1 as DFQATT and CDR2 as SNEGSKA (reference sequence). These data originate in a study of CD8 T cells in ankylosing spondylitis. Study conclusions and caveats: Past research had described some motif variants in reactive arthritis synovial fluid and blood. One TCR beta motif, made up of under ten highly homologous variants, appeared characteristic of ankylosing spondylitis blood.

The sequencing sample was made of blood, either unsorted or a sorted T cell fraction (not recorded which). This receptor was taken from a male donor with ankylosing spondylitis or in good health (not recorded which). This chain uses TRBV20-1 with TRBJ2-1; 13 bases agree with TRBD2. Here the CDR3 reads CSASPTSGRWNEQFF. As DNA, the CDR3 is TGCAGTGCTAGCCCGACTAGCGGGAGGTGGAATGAGCAGTTCTTC.